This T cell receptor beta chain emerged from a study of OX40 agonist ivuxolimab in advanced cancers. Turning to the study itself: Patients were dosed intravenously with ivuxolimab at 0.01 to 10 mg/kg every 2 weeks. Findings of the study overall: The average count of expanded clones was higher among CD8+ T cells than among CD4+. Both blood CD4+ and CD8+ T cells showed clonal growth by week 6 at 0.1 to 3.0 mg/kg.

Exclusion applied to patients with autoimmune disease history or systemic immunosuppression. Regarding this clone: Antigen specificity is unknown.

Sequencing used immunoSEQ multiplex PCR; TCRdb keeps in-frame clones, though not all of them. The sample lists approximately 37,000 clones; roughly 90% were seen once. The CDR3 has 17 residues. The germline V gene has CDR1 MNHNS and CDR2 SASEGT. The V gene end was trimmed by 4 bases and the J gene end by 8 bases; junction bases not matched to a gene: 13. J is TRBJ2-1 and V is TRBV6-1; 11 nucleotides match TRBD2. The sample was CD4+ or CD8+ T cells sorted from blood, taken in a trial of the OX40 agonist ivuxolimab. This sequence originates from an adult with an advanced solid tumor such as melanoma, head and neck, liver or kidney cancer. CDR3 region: CASSVNSGGAYGDEQFF. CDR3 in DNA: TGTGCCAGCAGTGTTAATAGCGGGGGGGCCTATGGTGATGAGCAGTTCTTC.